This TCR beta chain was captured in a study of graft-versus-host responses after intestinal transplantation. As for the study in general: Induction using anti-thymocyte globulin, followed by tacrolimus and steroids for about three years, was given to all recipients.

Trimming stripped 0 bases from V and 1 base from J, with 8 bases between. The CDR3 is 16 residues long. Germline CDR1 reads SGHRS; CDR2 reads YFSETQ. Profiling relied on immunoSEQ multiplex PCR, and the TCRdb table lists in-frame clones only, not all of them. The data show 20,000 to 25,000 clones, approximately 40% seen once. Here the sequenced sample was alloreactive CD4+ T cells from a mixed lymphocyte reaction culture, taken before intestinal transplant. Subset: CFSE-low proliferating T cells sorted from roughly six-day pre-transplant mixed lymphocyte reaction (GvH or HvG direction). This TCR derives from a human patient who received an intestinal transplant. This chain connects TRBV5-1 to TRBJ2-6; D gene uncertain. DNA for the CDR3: TGCGCCAGCAGCTTGGGTTTCTTATCTGGGGCCAACGTCCTGACTTTC. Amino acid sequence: CASSLGFLSGANVLTF.